These 32 T cell receptor beta chains share one sample of origin, sequenced in a study of blood T cell repertoires in COVID-19. Profiling relied on immunoSEQ multiplex PCR, and the TCRdb table lists in-frame clones only, not all of them. The sample carries about 270,000 clones, about 88% recorded once. Sample: PBMCs or T cells enriched from blood (not recorded which). Receptor source: a woman in her forties or fifties who had recovered from COVID-19.

V usage is TRBV28 and J usage is TRBJ2-3, with D tentatively TRBD2 (5 bases). The V gene's germline CDR1 is MDHEN and CDR2 SYDVKM. Trimming cost V 2 bases and J 5 bases, with 5 bases left between them. The CDR3 runs 12 residues. The CDR3 DNA follows: TGTGCCAGCAGTTTAGCGGGAGATACGCAGTATTTT. It specifies CASSLAGDTQYF.

This chain uses TRBV7-3 with TRBJ2-3; D may be TRBD2 (6 bases). The CDR3 is 14 amino acids. CDR1 and CDR2 from the germline V gene are SGHTA and FQGTGA. Trimming stripped 5 bases from V and 4 bases from J, with 13 bases between. The CDR3 sequence: CASSHRDFSDTQYF. The CDR3 DNA sequence: TGTGCCAGCAGCCACCGGGACTTCTCAGATACGCAGTATTTT.

V is TRBV6-6 and J is TRBJ2-5, with 14 nucleotides matching TRBD2. The CDR3 covers 17 residues. Germline assignment: CDR1 MNHNY and CDR2 SVGAGI (reference sequence). Trimming at V came to 5 bases and at J to 5 bases, leaving 10 bases not matched to a gene. CDR3 sequence reads: CASSQQPGLAGVETQYF. The CDR3 DNA reads TGTGCCAGCAGTCAACAGCCGGGACTAGCGGGAGTGGAGACCCAGTACTTC.

CDR3 DNA: TGTGCCAGCAGTGAGCGGCGGGACAGGGTTAACTATGGCTACACCTTC. It yields the protein CASSERRDRVNYGYTF. The chain links TRBV6-1 to TRBJ1-2; 9 nucleotides agree with TRBD1. Trimming at V came to 3 bases and at J to 1 base, leaving 6 bases not matched to a gene. The CDR3 sequence is 16 residues long. Per the germline V gene, CDR1 is MNHNS and CDR2 is SASEGT.

The V gene is TRBV5-1, the J gene TRBJ2-1; TRBD1 agrees at 9 bases. The CDR3 is 15 amino acids. CDR1 is SGHRS and CDR2 is YFSETQ in the germline V gene. After removal of 0 bases from V and 6 bases from J, the junction contained 4 bases not matched to a gene. DNA for the CDR3: TGCGCCAGCAGCTTGGTGGACAGGGGAGCCAATGAGCAGTTCTTC. It codes for CASSLVDRGANEQFF.

This chain links TRBV19 with TRBJ2-7; 7 nucleotides align to TRBD2. The CDR3 length is 13 residues. CDR1 LNHDA and CDR2 SQIVND come from the germline V gene (reference sequence). The junction had 5 bases not matched to a gene; V was cut back by 3 bases and J by 6 bases. The chain's CDR3 is CASSIRLAVEQYF. The CDR3 DNA sequence: TGTGCCAGTAGTATTAGACTAGCAGTCGAGCAGTACTTC. The entire variable domain, with the rest obtained from reference TRBV19 and TRBJ2-7, is as follows: DGGITQSPKYLFRKEGQNVTLSCEQNLNHDAMYWYRQDPGQGLRLIYYSQIVNDFQKGDIAEGYSVSREKKESFPLTVTSAQKNPTAFYLCASSIRLAVEQYFGPGTRLTVT.

The V call is TRBV7-9, the J call TRBJ1-2, with a tentative D call TRBD1 (6 bases). This CDR3 spans 13 amino acids. The germline V gene has CDR1 SEHNR and CDR2 FQNEAQ (reference sequence). V was clipped by 3 bases and J by 8 bases, with 13 bases between them. CDR3 coding DNA: TGTGCCAGCAGCTTTGGGGGGGCCAGCGGCTACACCTTC. The encoded protein is CASSFGGASGYTF.

This chain links TRBV11-2 with TRBJ2-1; the D gene is possibly TRBD2 (6 bases). Trimming pared 4 bases from V and 4 bases from J, leaving 17 bases between. The germline V gene encodes CDR1 SGHAT and CDR2 FQNNGV. The CDR3 loop spans 16 amino acids. Written as DNA, the CDR3 is TGTGCCAGCAGCTCCCAGACTAGTTATTTTTACAATGAGCAGTTCTTC. This gives the protein CASSSQTSYFYNEQFF.

The J gene is TRBJ2-3, the V gene TRBV7-3, with 7 bases lining up with TRBD2. CDR1 and CDR2 from the germline V gene are SGHTA and FQGTGA. This CDR3 is 16 amino acids long. V lost 1 base and J lost 1; bases outside the gene matches: 5. The CDR3 spells CASSLMRRGGTDTQYF. DNA of the CDR3: TGTGCCAGCAGCTTAATGCGTCGGGGGGGCACAGATACGCAGTATTTT.

The chain combines TRBV27 with TRBJ2-7; D is undetermined. The CDR3 length is 12 residues. Between the trimmed V and J ends, which lost 3 bases and 2 bases, there was a span of 5 bases. Per germline, CDR1 MNHEY and CDR2 SMNVEV (reference sequence). The CDR3 nucleotides are TGTGCCAGCAGTTTCTACCCCTACGAGCAGTACTTC. It translates to CASSFYPYEQYF.

The chain combines TRBV28 with TRBJ1-4, with 8 bases fitting TRBD1. The J segment lost 7 bases and the V segment lost 5 bases, leaving 6 bases of the junction unmatched. The CDR3 has 14 residues. Germline values: CDR1 MDHEN, CDR2 SYDVKM. The CDR3 is CASSRVTGGEKLFF. The CDR3 bases are TGTGCCAGCAGTCGTGTAACAGGGGGTGAAAAACTGTTTTTT.

J is TRBJ1-2 and V is TRBV28; D is ambiguous. V gave up 2 bases and J gave up 10 bases, with 11 bases separating them. The germline V gene encodes CDR1 MDHEN and CDR2 SYDVKM. This CDR3 is built from 12 residues. Written as DNA, the CDR3 is TGTGCCAGCAGTTTACCACCGGTAAACTACACCTTC. This gives the protein CASSLPPVNYTF.

The chain recombines TRBV11-2 with TRBJ2-1, with TRBD2 identical over 7 bases. The V segment lost 1 base and the J segment 9 bases; nucleotides outside the gene matches: 9. Germline values: CDR1 SGHAT, CDR2 FQNNGV. This CDR3 comprises 15 residues. Here the CDR3 DNA reads TGTGCCAGCAGCTTAGTACTAGCGAGTAGGCCTGAGCAGTTCTTC. This encodes CASSLVLASRPEQFF.

The V and J genes are TRBV7-3 and TRBJ2-1, with 14 positions matching TRBD2. V dropped 1 base and J dropped 4; count of bases not matched to a gene: 6. Germline V gives CDR1 SGHTA, CDR2 FQGTGA. This CDR3 is 18 amino acids long. CDR3 nucleotides: TGTGCCAGCAGCTTAAGAGGACTAGCGGGAGGCAGGTACAATGAGCAGTTCTTC. Amino acids: CASSLRGLAGGRYNEQFF. Using reference TRBV7-3 and TRBJ2-1 for the parts outside the CDR3, the full variable domain is GAGVSQTPSNKVTEKGKYVELRCDPISGHTALYWYRQSLGQGPEFLIYFQGTGAADDSGLPNDRFFAVRPEGSVSTLKIQRTERGDSAVYLCASSLRGLAGGRYNEQFFGPGTRLTVL.

The chain combines TRBV5-1 with TRBJ1-2; TRBD1 aligns across 11 bases. The CDR3 is 18 amino acids. CDR1 is SGHRS and CDR2 is YFSETQ in the germline V gene. V dropped 4 bases and J dropped 4; count of bases not matched to a gene: 15. CDR3 sequence: CASSLSRGTGGDFYGYTF. DNA for the CDR3: TGCGCCAGCAGCCTATCGCGTGGGACAGGGGGAGATTTCTATGGCTACACCTTC.

V is TRBV1 and J is TRBJ2-2; the tabulated D call, TRBD2, remains unverified against the DNA. TRBV1 counts as a pseudogene. This CDR3 has 17 amino acids. CDR3 amino acids: CTSSQDRSGRPTGELFF. DNA of the CDR3: TGCACCAGCAGCCAAGATCGTAGCGGGAGGCCCACCGGGGAGCTGTTTTTT.

The count of this clone is one. The CDR3 loop reads CASSPGTATNEKLFF. The DNA for the CDR3 is TGTGCCAGCAGTCCTGGGACAGCAACTAATGAAAAACTGTTTTTT. This chain links TRBV28 with TRBJ1-4; TRBD1 matches 7 bases. The CDR3 contains 15 residues. V trimming: 5 bases; J trimming: 0 bases; junction bases outside the gene matches: 3. Per the germline V gene, CDR1 is MDHEN and CDR2 is SYDVKM.

The gene calls are TRBV19 and TRBJ1-5; D not resolved. Germline-derived CDR1 and CDR2 are LNHDA and SQIVND (reference sequence). Trimming took 4 bases from V and 2 from J, leaving 12 bases between them. The CDR3 length is 15 residues. The CDR3 DNA follows: TGTGCCAGTAGTACGGGTATTCCCGGCAATCAGCCCCAGCATTTT. Translation gives CASSTGIPGNQPQHF.

Points on this clone: Other DNA sequences from this sample encode an identical CDR3 as well. This chain uses TRBV5-1 with TRBJ1-1; 7 bases match TRBD1. This CDR3 is built from 14 residues. After removal of 0 bases from V and 5 bases from J, the junction contained 4 bases not matched to a gene. Germline CDR1 SGHRS, CDR2 YFSETQ. CDR3 nucleotides: TGCGCCAGCAGCTTGGACAGGGGAGCGACTGAAGCTTTCTTT. Its translation: CASSLDRGATEAFF.

The gene calls are TRBV7-3 and TRBJ2-1, with D unresolved. V was shortened by 2 bases and J by 9 bases, with 17 bases between the two germline ends. The CDR3 consists of 15 residues. The V gene's germline CDR1 is SGHTA and CDR2 FQGTGA. CDR3 region: CASSLHSSWPAEQFF. DNA for the CDR3: TGTGCCAGCAGCTTACATTCCTCTTGGCCCGCTGAGCAGTTCTTC.

CDR3 DNA: TGTGCCAGCAGTTTACTCGGCTACGAGCAGTACTTC. Protein: CASSLLGYEQYF. The rearrangement uses TRBV28 and TRBJ2-7; D is uncertain. CDR3 length: 12 residues. V gave up 2 bases and J gave up 3 bases, with 5 bases separating them. Germline assignment: CDR1 MDHEN and CDR2 SYDVKM. Full variable domain (rest looked up from reference TRBV28 and TRBJ2-7): DVKVTQSSRYLVKRTGEKVFLECVQDMDHENMFWYRQDPGLGLRLIYFSYDVKMKEKGDIPEGYSVSREKKERFSLILESASTNQTSMYLCASSLLGYEQYFGPGTRLTVT.

In the case of this clone: This specimen includes other DNA sequences encoding the same CDR3. This chain uses TRBV9 with TRBJ2-7; 12 bases match TRBD1. This CDR3 is 14 amino acids long. The germline V gene has CDR1 SGDLS and CDR2 YYNGEE. V trimming: 3 bases; J trimming: 6 bases; junction bases outside the gene matches: 4. The CDR3 loop is CASSARDRGREQYF. The CDR3 DNA is TGTGCCAGCAGCGCCAGGGACAGGGGGCGCGAGCAGTACTTC.

The chain employs TRBV28 and TRBJ1-4, with a possible D match to TRBD1 (5 bases). Germline V lookup: CDR1 MDHEN, CDR2 SYDVKM. CDR3 length: 16 amino acids. Deletions cut 4 bases from V and 7 bases from J, with 19 bases between. The DNA for the CDR3 is TGTGCCAGCAGTTCGACCCCCGGGAGGACATTTGAAAAACTGTTTTTT. Translated: CASSSTPGRTFEKLFF.

The chain joins TRBV7-9 to TRBJ2-2; D is possibly TRBD1 (5 bases). The CDR3 length is 15 residues. V lost 3 bases to trimming and J lost 7 bases, with 15 bases between them. Germline V gives CDR1 SEHNR, CDR2 FQNEAQ (reference sequence). CDR3 sequence: CASSFFGQGYGELFF. The DNA for the CDR3 is TGTGCCAGCAGCTTTTTTGGCCAGGGCTACGGGGAGCTGTTTTTT.

The sample holds one count of this clone. The CDR3 here is CASSLTANSMYGYTF. The DNA for the CDR3 is TGTGCCAGCAGCTTGACAGCAAACTCTATGTATGGCTACACCTTC. V is TRBV5-4 and J is TRBJ1-2; D ambiguous. The CDR3 sequence is 15 residues long. The ends were cut back, 1 base at V and 5 bases at J, with 15 bases in the middle. Germline CDR1 SGHNT, CDR2 YYREEE (reference sequence).

The chain carries TRBV29-1 and TRBJ1-1; no definite D call. This CDR3 is 14 amino acids long. Trimming took 2 bases from V and 1 from J, leaving 11 bases between them. From germline, CDR1 is SQVTM and CDR2 ANQGSEA. CDR3 amino acids: CSVESRLSNTEAFF. CDR3 sequence (DNA): TGCAGCGTTGAATCGAGACTGTCGAACACTGAAGCTTTCTTT.

The gene calls are TRBV7-2 and TRBJ2-3; a weak D match, TRBD1 (6 bases). Germline V gives CDR1 SGHTA, CDR2 FQGNSA. With 2 bases removed from V and 4 bases from J, the gap between germline ends came to 10 bases. This CDR3 has 14 residues. CDR3 protein: CASSLRQAADTQYF. CDR3 sequence (DNA): TGTGCCAGCAGCTTACGACAGGCCGCAGATACGCAGTATTTT.

The rearrangement links TRBV7-2 to TRBJ1-1, with a weak D call TRBD1 (5 bases). The CDR3 sequence is 15 residues long. V was clipped by 6 bases and J by 4 bases, with 18 bases between them. Germline-derived CDR1 and CDR2 are SGHTA and FQGNSA. For the CDR3, the DNA is TGTGCCAGCAGAAAACAGGTTGGGACTACCACTGAAGCTTTCTTT. Its translation: CASRKQVGTTTEAFF. The complete variable domain, with remaining parts taken from reference TRBV7-2 and TRBJ1-1, reads GAGVSQSPSNKVTEKGKDVELRCDPISGHTALYWYRQSLGQGLEFLIYFQGNSAPDKSGLPSDRFSAERTGGSVSTLTIQRTQQEDSAVYLCASRKQVGTTTEAFFGQGTRLTVV.

The chain has TRBV11-2 and TRBJ1-5; D not certain. This CDR3 contains 14 residues. The V end was cut by 1 base, the J end by 0 bases, with 4 bases between. CDR1 and CDR2 from the germline V gene are SGHAT and FQNNGV. CDR3 in DNA: TGTGCCAGCAGCTTAGCAGGTAGCAATCAGCCCCAGCATTTT. It specifies CASSLAGSNQPQHF.

V usage is TRBV25-1 and J usage is TRBJ1-2; the match to TRBD1 covers 7 bases. From germline, CDR1 is MGHDK and CDR2 SYGVNS. V trimming: 3 bases; J trimming: 0 bases; junction bases outside the gene matches: 4. The CDR3 runs to 15 residues. CDR3 bases: TGTGCCAGCAGTGACGCAGGGGGGTCTAACTATGGCTACACCTTC. Amino acid sequence: CASSDAGGSNYGYTF.

Regarding this clone: Other DNA sequences of this sample code for an identical CDR3. The V gene is TRBV5-1, the J gene TRBJ2-1; 8 bases map to TRBD2. Germline-derived CDR1 and CDR2 are SGHRS and YFSETQ. The length of the CDR3 is 16 residues. With V trimmed by 0 bases and J by 1 base, 3 bases remained unmatched. Here the CDR3 reads CASSLASGRSYNEQFF. As DNA, the CDR3 is TGCGCCAGCAGCTTGGCAAGCGGGAGATCCTACAATGAGCAGTTCTTC.

This chain connects TRBV30 to TRBJ2-1; 7 bases fit TRBD2. Germline CDR1 is GTSNPN and CDR2 is SVGIG (reference sequence). The CDR3 covers 15 residues. V dropped 1 base and J dropped 3; count of bases not matched to a gene: 6. CDR3 loop: CAWSGKAGLYNEQFF. Written as DNA, the CDR3 is TGTGCCTGGAGTGGAAAAGCGGGACTCTACAATGAGCAGTTCTTC. The full variable domain, completed using reference TRBV30 and TRBJ2-1, is SQTIHQWPATLVQPVGSPLSLECTVEGTSNPNLYWYRQAAGRGLQLLFYSVGIGQISSEVPQNLSASRPQDRQFILSSKKLLLSDSGFYLCAWSGKAGLYNEQFFGPGTRLTVL.